This T cell receptor (beta chain) derives from a study of blood T cell repertoires in COVID-19. In the study overall: From T cells, B-cell-depleted T cells, or PBMCs came the material, which was cDNA or gDNA.

CDR3 length: 14 residues. Trimming cost V 7 bases and J 2 bases, with 12 bases left between them. Germline V lookup: CDR1 SGHTA, CDR2 FQGNSA. Enrolled through a virtual design, the participants were between roughly 18 and 95 years of age and came from roughly 22 US areas. Cohort placement rested on clinical history that participants reported themselves. Data came from immunoSEQ multiplex PCR; TCRdb stores just in-frame clones and leaves some out. Of 150,000 to 200,000 clones listed, 70% to 85% are singletons. The chain is built from TRBV7-2 and TRBJ1-5; D is perhaps TRBD1 (6 bases). What was sequenced was PBMCs or T cells enriched from blood (not recorded which). The TCR originated in a woman aged 55 to 70 with acute COVID-19. CDR3 protein: CASKSRGGNQPQHF. DNA of the CDR3: TGTGCCAGCAAGTCCAGGGGTGGCAATCAGCCCCAGCATTTT.